This passage covers 10 T cell receptor beta chains from one sample sequenced in a study of blood T cell repertoires in COVID-19. The protocol was immunoSEQ multiplex PCR, while the TCRdb copy is restricted to in-frame clones and leaves out a portion. The top ten clones hold around 19% of a sample with 150,000 to 200,000 clones, around four fifths of them seen once. The specimen sequenced was peripheral blood. These receptors came from a woman in her 70s who had recovered from COVID-19.

This clone was observed once. The V call is TRBV7-2, the J call TRBJ1-2, with 7 bases that match TRBD1. The CDR3 consists of 14 residues. The germline V gene encodes CDR1 SGHTA and CDR2 FQGNSA. V was clipped by 5 bases and J by 1 base; unmatched bases: 4. CDR3 loop: CASSLRQGNYGYTF. The CDR3 nucleotides read TGTGCCAGCAGCCTCCGACAGGGTAACTATGGCTACACCTTC. Using reference TRBV7-2 and TRBJ1-2 for the parts outside the CDR3, the full variable domain is GAGVSQSPSNKVTEKGKDVELRCDPISGHTALYWYRQSLGQGLEFLIYFQGNSAPDKSGLPSDRFSAERTGGSVSTLTIQRTQQEDSAVYLCASSLRQGNYGYTFGSGTRLTVV.

The rearrangement links TRBV5-1 to TRBJ2-3, with unresolved D. The CDR3 runs to 15 residues. CDR1 is SGHRS and CDR2 is YFSETQ in the germline V gene. Trimming took off 0 bases at V and 0 bases at J, with 8 bases between the two ends. CDR3 coding DNA: TGCGCCAGCAGCTTGGTCTCCGGTAGCACAGATACGCAGTATTTT. This translates into CASSLVSGSTDTQYF.

V and J are TRBV7-3 and TRBJ2-1; tentatively, D is TRBD2 (6 bases). Germline CDR1 and CDR2: SGHTA and FQGTGA. V was cut by 1 base and J by 0 bases, with 7 bases left in between. The CDR3 has 15 amino acids. The CDR3, as DNA: TGTGCCAGCAGCTTAATAGCGGTCTCCTACAATGAGCAGTTCTTC. Amino acids: CASSLIAVSYNEQFF.

This chain links TRBV9 with TRBJ2-2; 7 bases are shared with TRBD2. V shed 5 bases, J shed 0 bases, and the junction held 1 base outside the gene matches. CDR3 length: 14 amino acids. Germline V gene sequence: CDR1 SGDLS, CDR2 YYNGEE. DNA for the CDR3: TGTGCCAGCAGTGGGAGGGCGAACACCGGGGAGCTGTTTTTT. Translated, it gives CASSGRANTGELFF. Drawing the rest from reference TRBV9 and TRBJ2-2, the complete variable domain is DSGVTQTPKHLITATGQRVTLRCSPRSGDLSVYWYQQSLDQGLQFLIQYYNGEERAKGNILERFSAQQFPDLHSELNLSSLELGDSALYFCASSGRANTGELFFGEGSRLTVL.

To note about this clone: The junction does not match germline at one end; this may be a read error. The chain carries TRBV7-7 and TRBJ2-3; D assignment may be TRBD1 or TRBD2 (5 bases each). The CDR3 loop spans 14 amino acids. CDR1 is SSHAT, CDR2 FNYEAQ, per germline (reference sequence). The CDR3 reads CASSLQDGPGAQYF. CDR3 in DNA: TGTGCTAGCAGCTTACAGGACGGTCCCGGGGCGCAGTATTTT.

The CDR3 DNA reads as TGTGCCAGCAGCCCCTGGGGAGGGGGGGCAGATACGCAGTATTTT. This gives the protein CASSPWGGGADTQYF. The V call is TRBV3-1 (or the pseudogene TRBV3-2), the J call TRBJ2-3; a possible D gene is TRBD2 (7 bases). V was clipped by 4 bases and J by 4 bases, with 15 bases between them. CDR1 LGHDT and CDR2 YNNKEL come from the germline V gene (reference sequence). The CDR3 contains 15 residues.

This chain uses TRBV2 with TRBJ1-1; maybe TRBD1 (5 bases). The germline gives CDR1 SNHLY, CDR2 FYNNEI. V lost 3 bases and J lost 3, with 8 bases in between. This CDR3 contains 13 residues. The CDR3 DNA sequence: TGTGCCAGCAGTGATAGGGGCCACACTGAAGCTTTCTTT. It encodes CASSDRGHTEAFF.

The gene calls are TRBV7-3 and TRBJ2-1; tentative D call: TRBD2 (7 bases). Germline CDR1 reads SGHTA; CDR2 reads FQGTGA. The CDR3 sequence is 14 residues long. V lost 2 bases and J lost 5, with 10 bases in between. CDR3 loop: CASSLGGANNEQFF. The CDR3 DNA reads TGTGCCAGCAGCTTAGGGGGGGCAAACAATGAGCAGTTCTTC. Full variable domain (outside the CDR3, taken from reference TRBV7-3 and TRBJ2-1): GAGVSQTPSNKVTEKGKYVELRCDPISGHTALYWYRQSLGQGPEFLIYFQGTGAADDSGLPNDRFFAVRPEGSVSTLKIQRTERGDSAVYLCASSLGGANNEQFFGPGTRLTVL.

The rearrangement joins TRBV7-8 to TRBJ1-4, with 9 bases that match TRBD1. J lost 7 bases, V lost 9 bases, and 6 bases had no gene match. Germline CDR1 reads SGHVS; CDR2 reads FQNEAQ. This CDR3 is built from 13 residues. CDR3 protein: CASGDRVGEKLFF. CDR3 DNA sequence: TGTGCCAGTGGGGACAGGGTGGGTGAAAAACTGTTTTTT.

Here the CDR3 DNA reads TGTGCCAGCAGCCCTCGACTATCCGGGGAGCTGTTTTTT. As protein: CASSPRLSGELFF. The rearrangement links TRBV14 to TRBJ2-2, with a weak D call TRBD2 (5 bases). The CDR3 is 13 amino acids. CDR1 is SGHDN, CDR2 FVKESK, per germline. V was clipped by 4 bases and J by 6 bases, with 9 bases between them.